This TCR beta chain was identified in a study of T cell changes during pregnancy in multiple sclerosis. Libraries were prepared by immunoSEQ multiplex PCR; TCRdb keeps only in-frame clonotypes and omits some of them. The table lists some 51,000 clones, 90% to 95% of them singletons. The ends lost 3 bases at V and 0 bases at J; junction bases unmatched: 5. The CDR3 spans 15 residues. Germline CDR1 SGHRS, CDR2 YFSETQ. Source: CD8+ T cells from peripheral blood mononuclear cells, taken in the first trimester of pregnancy. The chain combines TRBV5-1 with TRBJ1-1, with 7 positions matching TRBD1. The TCR was taken from a female donor with multiple sclerosis, enrolled in a pregnancy study. CDR3 region: CASSSTGTMNTEAFF. CDR3 nucleotide sequence: TGCGCCAGCAGCTCGACAGGGACCATGAACACTGAAGCTTTCTTT. Based on the CDR3 plus reference TRBV5-1 and TRBJ1-1, the full variable domain is KAGVTQTPRYLIKTRGQQVTLSCSPISGHRSVSWYQQTPGQGLQFLFEYFSETQRNKGNFPGRFSGRQFSNSRSEMNVSTLELGDSALYLCASSSTGTMNTEAFFGQGTRLTVV.